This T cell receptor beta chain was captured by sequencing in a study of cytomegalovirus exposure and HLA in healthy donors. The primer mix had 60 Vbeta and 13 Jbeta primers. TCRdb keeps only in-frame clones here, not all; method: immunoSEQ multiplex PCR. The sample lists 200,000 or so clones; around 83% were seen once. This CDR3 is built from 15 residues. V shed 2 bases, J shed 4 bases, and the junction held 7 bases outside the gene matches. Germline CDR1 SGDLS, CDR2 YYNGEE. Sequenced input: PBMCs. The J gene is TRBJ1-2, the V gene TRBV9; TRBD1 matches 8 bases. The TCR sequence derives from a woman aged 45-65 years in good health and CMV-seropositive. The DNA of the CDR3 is TGTGCCAGCAGCGTGGGGGGACAGGCGACCTATGGCTACACCTTC. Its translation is CASSVGGQATYGYTF.